This T cell receptor (beta chain) was obtained from a study of technical replicates of blood from a handful of donors (dated by TCRdb to 2016 to 2017). The library was obtained by the immunoSEQ multiplex PCR assay. TCRdb holds this immuneACCESS table with in-frame rearrangements only. Some clones are missing; in checked studies, unresolved V genes explain under half, and the rest has no known cause. This sample lists tens of thousands of clones; 85% to 90% were detected once. The ten largest account for approximately 5.4% of the sample. This clone is medium-sized (0.01 to 0.1%) in its sample. What antigen it recognizes has not been identified. No base qualities exist here, and no much larger clone lies one base off it. The germline V gene (reference sequence) gives CDR1 as MNHEY and CDR2 as SMNVEV. V gives up 5 bases and J gives up 4 bases, and the segment between their germline ends measures 16 bases. Measured from the cysteine to the phenylalanine, the CDR3 is 15 residues long. Only the CDR3 part of the read is kept: 45 bases, read in frame from the first base.

This receptor was taken from a human donor in good health. Some clones in this sample may be carry-over from other donors' samples. The chain uses TRBV27 and TRBJ2-3; a tentative D match to TRBD1 spans 5 bases. Specimen: PBMCs. The DNA sequence is as follows: TGTGCCAGCAGTCCATACTTCCAGGGTCCAGATACGCAGTATTTT. This sequence encodes CASSPYFQGPDTQYF.